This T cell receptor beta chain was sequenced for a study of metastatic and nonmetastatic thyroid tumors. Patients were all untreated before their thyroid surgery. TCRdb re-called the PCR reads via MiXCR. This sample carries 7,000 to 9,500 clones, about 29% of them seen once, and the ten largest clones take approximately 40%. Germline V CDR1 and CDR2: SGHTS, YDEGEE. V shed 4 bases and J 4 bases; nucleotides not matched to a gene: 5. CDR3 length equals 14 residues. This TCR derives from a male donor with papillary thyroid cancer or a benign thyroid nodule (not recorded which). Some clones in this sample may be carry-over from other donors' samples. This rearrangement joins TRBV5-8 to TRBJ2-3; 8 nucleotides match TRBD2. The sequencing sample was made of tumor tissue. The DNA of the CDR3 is TGTGCCAGCAGCGGTTCCGGGGGGGCAGATACGCAGTATTTT. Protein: CASSGSGGADTQYF.